This passage covers 30 T cell receptor beta chains from one sample sequenced in a study of blood T cell repertoires in COVID-19. Data came from immunoSEQ multiplex PCR; TCRdb stores just in-frame clones and leaves some out. The sample yields 150,000 to 200,000 clones, roughly 90% seen once. The sequenced sample was peripheral blood. These TCRs come from a man in his thirties or forties with COVID-19, enrolled during active disease.

This rearrangement joins TRBV27 to TRBJ1-4, with a weak D call TRBD1 (5 bases). This CDR3 is 14 amino acids long. V lost 2 bases and J 5 bases, leaving 9 bases between the germline ends. Looked up from germline, CDR1 is MNHEY and CDR2 is SMNVEV (reference sequence). CDR3 in DNA: TGTGCCAGCAGTTTAAGAAGGGGAAATGAAAAACTGTTTTTT. It specifies CASSLRRGNEKLFF.

The chain couples TRBV29-1 to TRBJ2-5; 7 bases are shared with TRBD1. Per germline, CDR1 SQVTM and CDR2 ANQGSEA. J was trimmed by 4 bases and V by 8 bases; bases with no gene match: 7. This CDR3 has 12 amino acids. DNA of the CDR3: TGCAGCTCGGGACAGCAGGGAGAGACCCAGTACTTC. This translates into CSSGQQGETQYF.

The chain recombines TRBV5-6 with TRBJ1-4; 9 nucleotides line up with TRBD1. V lost 4 bases to trimming and J lost 4 bases; unmatched junction nucleotides: 5. The CDR3 consists of 15 residues. The germline CDR1 and CDR2 sequences are SGHDT and YYEEEE. CDR3 coding DNA: TGTGCCAGCAGCCCCCTGGGACAGGGTAATGAAAAACTGTTTTTT. Protein: CASSPLGQGNEKLFF.

This rearrangement joins TRBV7-9 to TRBJ2-2; D not certain. The CDR3 contains 17 residues. Per germline, CDR1 SEHNR and CDR2 FQNEAQ (reference sequence). V dropped 5 bases and J dropped 4 bases, with 20 bases sitting between them. CDR3 in amino acids: CASSPPFRAVGTGELFF. The CDR3 nucleotides read TGTGCCAGCAGCCCGCCGTTTCGCGCGGTCGGCACCGGGGAGCTGTTTTTT.

The gene calls are TRBV7-2 and TRBJ2-1; D might be TRBD2 (5 bases). The CDR3 has 14 residues. Per the germline V gene, CDR1 is SGHTA and CDR2 is FQGNSA. Trimming took off 3 bases at V and 7 bases at J, with 13 bases between the two ends. The CDR3 bases are TGTGCCAGCAGCTTCCGGGAAGACAAGAATGAGCAGTTCTTC. Amino acids: CASSFREDKNEQFF.

V is TRBV7-9 and J is TRBJ2-5; D is perhaps TRBD1 (6 bases). There are 14 residues in the CDR3. Germline lookup yields CDR1 SEHNR and CDR2 FQNEAQ (reference sequence). Between the trimmed V and J ends, which lost 5 bases and 1 base, there was a span of 11 bases. CDR3 in DNA: TGTGCCAGCAGCGAAGTAGGGGGCCAAGAGACCCAGTACTTC. Translating gives CASSEVGGQETQYF.

The chain links TRBV19 to TRBJ1-1; 7 bases fit TRBD1. Germline V lookup: CDR1 LNHDA, CDR2 SQIVND (reference sequence). V shed 3 bases, J shed 0 bases, and the junction held 10 bases outside the gene matches. The CDR3 totals 17 residues. The CDR3 nucleotides read TGTGCCAGTAGTATTCGGTCGACAGGGCCAATGAACACTGAAGCTTTCTTT. This codes for CASSIRSTGPMNTEAFF.

The table lists this clone with a count of one. The chain carries TRBV3-1 (or the pseudogene TRBV3-2) and TRBJ2-7; D unresolved. CDR1 is LGHDT and CDR2 is YNNKEL in the germline V gene (reference sequence). Trimming left V 7 bases short and J 3 bases short, with 16 bases between. The CDR3 length is 14 residues. This CDR3 is CASKSSERFYEQYF. CDR3 in DNA: TGTGCCAGCAAATCAAGCGAGAGGTTCTACGAGCAGTACTTC.

The chain combines TRBV18 with TRBJ1-3; 9 bases match TRBD1. Per germline, CDR1 KGHSH and CDR2 LQKENI. The CDR3 is 16 amino acids. V lost 2 bases and J lost 4; bases outside the gene matches: 6. The DNA of the CDR3 is TGTGCCAGCTCACCAGGGACAGGGAACTCCGGAAACACCATATATTTT. Translation: CASSPGTGNSGNTIYF.

The J gene is TRBJ2-1, the V gene TRBV4-2; TRBD2 might be the D (5 bases). CDR1 LGHNA and CDR2 YNFKEQ come from the germline V gene. Deletions cut 5 bases from V and 1 base from J, with 15 bases between. The CDR3 is made up of 16 amino acids. CDR3 nucleotides: TGTGCCAGCAGCAGAACAAGAGCGGTATCCTACAATGAGCAGTTCTTC. Its translation is CASSRTRAVSYNEQFF.

The rearrangement joins TRBV28 to TRBJ1-6; 9 nucleotides align to TRBD1. This CDR3 contains 15 residues. Germline V gives CDR1 MDHEN, CDR2 SYDVKM. Unmatched junction bases numbered 8, after V lost 5 bases and J lost 9 bases. CDR3: CASSPFGQGTSPLHF. The CDR3, as DNA: TGTGCCAGCAGTCCTTTCGGACAGGGGACTTCACCCCTCCACTTT.

The CDR3 DNA sequence: TGTGCCAGCAGCTACGGACGGGATAACTATGGCTACACCTTC. Translated: CASSYGRDNYGYTF. This rearrangement joins TRBV7-2 to TRBJ1-2, with D unresolved. Germline V gene sequence: CDR1 SGHTA, CDR2 FQGNSA. The length of the CDR3 is 14 residues. The V gene lost 4 bases and the J gene lost 1 base, with 10 bases spanning the gap. The variable domain in full, completed from reference TRBV7-2 and TRBJ1-2, reads GAGVSQSPSNKVTEKGKDVELRCDPISGHTALYWYRQSLGQGLEFLIYFQGNSAPDKSGLPSDRFSAERTGGSVSTLTIQRTQQEDSAVYLCASSYGRDNYGYTFGSGTRLTVV.

This chain uses TRBV19 with TRBJ2-7, with D perhaps TRBD1 (5 bases). Germline loops: CDR1 LNHDA, CDR2 SQIVND (reference sequence). The CDR3 loop spans 15 amino acids. V shed 4 bases and J shed 3 bases, with 16 bases lying between them. The CDR3 reads CASSSGSTVFYEQYF. The CDR3 DNA follows: TGTGCCAGTAGTAGTGGCTCGACAGTCTTCTACGAGCAGTACTTC.

The V call is TRBV29-1, the J call TRBJ1-5, with TRBD1 matching over 7 bases. This CDR3 region has 11 residues. Germline CDR1 is SQVTM and CDR2 is ANQGSEA. The V segment lost 2 bases and the J segment 11 bases; nucleotides outside the gene matches: 3. The DNA for the CDR3 is TGCAGCGTTGAAATCCAGGGGGCCCAGCATTTT. Amino acid sequence: CSVEIQGAQHF.

The chain carries TRBV4-3 and TRBJ2-1; D is perhaps TRBD1 (6 bases). V was cut by 0 bases and J by 4 bases, with 16 bases left in between. Germline-derived CDR1 and CDR2 are LGHNA and YSLEER. The CDR3 loop spans 17 amino acids. CDR3 loop: CASSQDLGQGSYNEQFF. CDR3 bases: TGCGCCAGCAGCCAAGATCTAGGGCAGGGGAGTTACAATGAGCAGTTCTTC.

V and J are TRBV4-3 and TRBJ1-6; 9 positions match TRBD1. V dropped 0 bases and J dropped 1; count of bases not matched to a gene: 13. Germline CDR1 and CDR2: LGHNA and YSLEER. This CDR3 spans 21 amino acids. DNA of the CDR3: TGCGCCAGCAGCCAAGATCTTGAGCAGGGGACAGGGAGATCCTATAATTCACCCCTCCACTTT. It codes for CASSQDLEQGTGRSYNSPLHF.

The J gene is TRBJ2-1, the V gene TRBV9, with TRBD1 matching over 7 bases. Germline trimming cut 4 bases from V and 9 bases from J; bases unmatched to any gene: 10. The CDR3 runs 14 residues. The V gene's germline CDR1 is SGDLS and CDR2 YYNGEE. The CDR3 DNA sequence: TGTGCCAGCAGCATACGGACAGGCGAGGCTGAGCAGTTCTTC. This encodes CASSIRTGEAEQFF.

The chain employs TRBV28 and TRBJ2-3; 7 nucleotides line up with TRBD2. The CDR3 has 15 amino acids. With V trimmed by 5 bases and J by 2 bases, 7 bases remained unmatched. The germline V gene encodes CDR1 MDHEN and CDR2 SYDVKM. The CDR3 here is CASSPGGSYTDTQYF. DNA for the CDR3: TGTGCCAGCAGTCCCGGGGGGAGTTACACAGATACGCAGTATTTT.

The genes are TRBV19 and TRBJ1-1; D might be TRBD1 (5 bases). The CDR3 extends over 15 amino acids. V lost 8 bases, J lost 6 bases, and 22 bases lay in between. Germline V lookup: CDR1 LNHDA, CDR2 SQIVND (reference sequence). CDR3 protein: CASSGLWGGVSEAFF. CDR3 DNA sequence: TGTGCCAGTTCCGGCCTATGGGGGGGTGTCTCTGAAGCTTTCTTT.

The genes are TRBV4-1 and TRBJ1-5; 10 positions match TRBD1. In germline, CDR1 is MGHRA, CDR2 YSYEKL. The trim removed 4 bases at V and 7 bases at J, leaving 4 bases unmatched. This CDR3 is built from 14 residues. The CDR3: CASSPGQGIQPQHF. CDR3 in DNA: TGCGCCAGCAGCCCGGGACAGGGGATCCAGCCCCAGCATTTT.

The chain uses TRBV7-2 and TRBJ1-3; D might be TRBD1 (6 bases). Trimming cost V 5 bases and J 4 bases, with 6 bases left between them. The CDR3 extends over 12 amino acids. CDR1 and CDR2 (germline): SGHTA, FQGNSA. This CDR3 is CASSGGGNTIYF. The CDR3 DNA is TGTGCCAGCAGCGGGGGCGGAAACACCATATATTTT.

DNA of the CDR3: TGTGCCAGCTCACCTCTCGGGGATCCCTCGGGGACCCAGTACTTC. Translated: CASSPLGDPSGTQYF. The V gene is TRBV18, the J gene TRBJ2-5; TRBD2 is a possible D gene (5 bases). The CDR3 runs 15 residues. Trimming shortened V by 3 bases and J by 7 bases, and 18 bases separated the two germline ends. CDR1 is KGHSH and CDR2 is LQKENI in the germline V gene.

The chain joins TRBV12-3 or TRBV12-4 to TRBJ2-5; TRBD2 aligns across 7 bases. The V gene end was trimmed by 6 bases and the J gene end by 4 bases; junction bases not matched to a gene: 5. The CDR3 runs 13 residues. The CDR3 loop is CASSTPGGETQYF. The DNA of the CDR3 is TGTGCCAGCAGCACTCCGGGGGGAGAGACCCAGTACTTC.

J is TRBJ2-1 and V is TRBV5-6; the match to TRBD1 covers 8 bases. The CDR3 runs 17 residues. Germline V gives CDR1 SGHDT, CDR2 YYEEEE. With 0 bases clipped from V and 4 bases from J, the junction kept 9 bases outside the gene matches. Here the CDR3 reads CASSLGGSRDRYNEQFF. Written as DNA, the CDR3 is TGTGCCAGCAGCTTGGGTGGGTCCCGGGACAGGTACAATGAGCAGTTCTTC.

V is TRBV9 and J is TRBJ2-5, with no clear D. Germline assignment: CDR1 SGDLS and CDR2 YYNGEE. V dropped 0 bases and J dropped 4 bases, with 10 bases sitting between them. The CDR3 extends over 14 amino acids. The CDR3 DNA reads as TGTGCCAGCAGCGTAGGTCCTCTCCGAGAGACCCAGTACTTC. It encodes CASSVGPLRETQYF.

The chain joins TRBV4-1 to TRBJ1-4, with unresolved D. This CDR3 has 18 residues. V was shortened by 0 bases and J by 5 bases, with 19 bases between the two germline ends. Germline CDR1 and CDR2: MGHRA and YSYEKL. In DNA form, the CDR3 reads TGCGCCAGCAGCCAAGATTATCCCCTGCCCCTCCTAAATGAAAAACTGTTTTTT. The encoded protein is CASSQDYPLPLLNEKLFF.

CDR3 DNA sequence: TGTGCCAGCAGCAAAGAGGTAGCGGGAAACAATGAGCAGTTCTTC. This sequence encodes CASSKEVAGNNEQFF. This rearrangement joins TRBV21-1 to TRBJ2-1; the listed D gene, TRBD2, was not tested against the DNA. TRBV21-1 corresponds to a pseudogene. The CDR3 totals 15 residues.

The chain recombines TRBV5-4 with TRBJ1-2; 10 nucleotides line up with TRBD1. The CDR3 sequence is 15 residues long. Trimming cost V 1 base and J 7 bases; bases outside gene matches: 7. Germline V lookup: CDR1 SGHNT, CDR2 YYREEE (reference sequence). The CDR3 bases are TGTGCCAGCAGCTTGCGAGGGACAGGGGATCGTGGCTACACCTTC. Residues: CASSLRGTGDRGYTF.

This sequence joins TRBV5-6 and TRBJ2-7; a weak D match, TRBD1 (6 bases). Germline CDR1 is SGHDT and CDR2 is YYEEEE. The V gene lost 4 bases and the J gene lost 0 bases, with 11 bases spanning the gap. This CDR3 is built from 14 residues. CDR3 bases: TGTGCCAGCAGCCTGGGACACCTCTCCTACGAGCAGTACTTC. Translating gives CASSLGHLSYEQYF.

In this sample, this clone turned up a few times. This chain uses TRBV18 with TRBJ1-1, with D perhaps matching TRBD1 (5 bases). The ends were cut back, 11 bases at V and 1 base at J, with 17 bases in the middle. The CDR3 runs 14 residues. Looked up from germline, CDR1 is KGHSH and CDR2 is LQKENI. CDR3 amino acids: CALTALTGNTEAFF. CDR3 coding DNA: TGTGCCCTCACGGCCTTAACAGGGAACACTGAAGCTTTCTTT. The full variable domain, rest sourced from reference TRBV18 and TRBJ1-1, is NAGVMQNPRHLVRRRGQEARLRCSPMKGHSHVYWYRQLPEEGLKFMVYLQKENIIDESGMPKERFSAEFPKEGPSILRIQQVVRGDSAAYFCALTALTGNTEAFFGQGTRLTVV.